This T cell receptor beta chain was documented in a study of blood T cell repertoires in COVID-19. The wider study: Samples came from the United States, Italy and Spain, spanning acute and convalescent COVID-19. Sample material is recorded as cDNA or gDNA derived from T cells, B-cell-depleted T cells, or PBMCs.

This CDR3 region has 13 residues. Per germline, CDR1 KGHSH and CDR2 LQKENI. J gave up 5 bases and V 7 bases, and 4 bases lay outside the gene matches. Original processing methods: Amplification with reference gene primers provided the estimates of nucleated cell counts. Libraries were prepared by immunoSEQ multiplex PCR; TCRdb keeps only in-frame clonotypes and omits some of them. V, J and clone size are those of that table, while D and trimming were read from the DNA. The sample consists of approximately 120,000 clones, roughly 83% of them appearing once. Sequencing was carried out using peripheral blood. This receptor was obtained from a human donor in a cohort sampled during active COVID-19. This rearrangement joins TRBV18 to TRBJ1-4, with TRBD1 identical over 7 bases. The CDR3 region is CASLTGPNEKLFF. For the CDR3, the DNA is TGTGCCAGCTTGACAGGGCCAAATGAAAAACTGTTTTTT.